The next 19 T cell receptor beta chains were all read from a single sample in a study of vaccination effects on CD4 cells after COVID-19 (dated by TCRdb to between 2021 and 2024). In the ViraFEST assay, PBMC were stimulated with viral peptide pools, and TCR sequencing was then used to find antigen-specific CD4+ T cell clonotypes based on their expansion. After less than eleven days of culture, CD4+ T cells were isolated with the EasySep CD4+ T cell isolation kit. Two doses of either the BNT162b2 or the mRNA-1273 mRNA SARS-CoV-2 vaccine were administered to participants. For these TCRs, the target antigens are not known. Library preparation employed the immunoSEQ multiplex PCR assay. TCRdb obtained this table from immuneACCESS and retained in-frame rearrangements with V and J assigned. These tables miss some clones; where compared with another copy, unresolved V genes account for less than half of the shortfall, and the remainder is unexplained. In all, the sample holds 64,000 or so clones, and roughly three quarters of those were seen once. Roughly 2% of the sample is held by the ten biggest clonotypes.

Material: CD4+ T cells from PBMCs cultured with HCoV-OC43 spike peptides, obtained after COVID-19 vaccination. The meaning of the sample's cell subset or site label: HCoV-OC43 spike overlapping peptide pool stimulation. These receptors were obtained from a human donor who received a COVID-19 vaccine.

The chain uses TRBV19 and TRBJ2-2; no definite D call. CDR1 LNHDA and CDR2 SQIVND come from the germline V gene (reference sequence). Trimming cost V 8 bases and J 0 bases, with 1 base left between them. This CDR3 is 11 amino acids long. The CDR3, as DNA: TGTGCCAGTGCGAACACCGGGGAGCTGTTTTTT. Its translation: CASANTGELFF.

The rearrangement links TRBV2 to TRBJ1-2; 7 nucleotides agree with TRBD1. CDR3 size: 13 residues. Trimming removed 8 bases from V and 4 bases from J; junction bases left unmatched: 7. Germline CDR1 and CDR2: SNHLY and FYNNEI. CDR3 residues: CASGDRERYGYTF. CDR3 DNA sequence: TGTGCCAGCGGAGACAGGGAACGCTATGGCTACACCTTC. Full variable domain (outside the CDR3, taken from reference TRBV2 and TRBJ1-2): EPEVTQTPSHQVTQMGQEVILRCVPISNHLYFYWYRQILGQKVEFLVSFYNNEISEKSEIFDDQFSVERPDGSNFTLKIRSTKLEDSAMYFCASGDRERYGYTFGSGTRLTVV.

This clone is a singleton in its sample. The chain has TRBV11-2 and TRBJ1-6; D is perhaps TRBD1 (5 bases). The CDR3 extends over 15 amino acids. Germline V gene lookup returns CDR1 SGHAT and CDR2 FQNNGV. The ends were cut back, 2 bases at V and 4 bases at J, with 9 bases in the middle. In DNA form, the CDR3 reads TGTGCCAGCAGCTTAACAGGCTTATATAATTCACCCCTCCACTTT. It yields the protein CASSLTGLYNSPLHF. The variable domain in full, completed from reference TRBV11-2 and TRBJ1-6, reads EAGVAQSPRYKIIEKRQSVAFWCNPISGHATLYWYQQILGQGPKLLIQFQNNGVVDDSQLPKDRFSAERLKGVDSTLKIQPAKLEDSAVYLCASSLTGLYNSPLHFGNGTRLTVT.

The V and J genes are TRBV25-1 and TRBJ1-2; D not resolved. CDR1 is MGHDK and CDR2 is SYGVNS in the germline V gene. The V gene lost 3 bases and the J gene lost 4 bases, with 12 bases spanning the gap. The CDR3 has 14 amino acids. CDR3 loop: CASSDLTEGYGYTF. The CDR3 DNA is TGTGCCAGCAGTGACCTGACGGAAGGCTATGGCTACACCTTC.

This clone was recorded a few times. The chain is built from TRBV19 and TRBJ1-2; tentative D call: TRBD1 (5 bases). This CDR3 is built from 14 residues. The V end lost 3 bases, the J end lost 3 bases, and 11 bases lay between the germline ends. Germline CDR1 LNHDA, CDR2 SQIVND (reference sequence). The CDR3 sequence: CASSIQGGDYGYTF. CDR3 bases: TGTGCCAGTAGTATTCAGGGTGGGGACTATGGCTACACCTTC. Filled out from reference TRBV19 and TRBJ1-2, the complete variable domain reads DGGITQSPKYLFRKEGQNVTLSCEQNLNHDAMYWYRQDPGQGLRLIYYSQIVNDFQKGDIAEGYSVSREKKESFPLTVTSAQKNPTAFYLCASSIQGGDYGYTFGSGTRLTVV.

CDR3 in DNA: TGCGCCAGCAGCTTGAACAGTCGATCACCCCTCCACTTT. Amino acid sequence: CASSLNSRSPLHF. The rearrangement uses TRBV5-1 and TRBJ1-6; D is ambiguous. Trimming removed 1 base at V and 10 bases at J, with 9 bases between. CDR3 length equals 13 residues. The germline gives CDR1 SGHRS, CDR2 YFSETQ.

The chain uses TRBV6-2 or TRBV6-3 and TRBJ2-2; 10 bases line up with TRBD1. The CDR3 has 16 amino acids. V lost 5 bases to trimming and J lost 4 bases; unmatched junction nucleotides: 7. The germline V gene encodes CDR1 MNHEY and CDR2 SVGEGT. CDR3 region: CASSHWDRGGTGELFF. CDR3 coding DNA: TGTGCCAGCAGTCATTGGGACAGGGGAGGCACCGGGGAGCTGTTTTTT.

This chain uses TRBV7-9 with TRBJ2-7; 7 positions agree with TRBD2. The V gene end was trimmed by 4 bases and the J gene end by 6 bases; junction bases not matched to a gene: 6. This CDR3 region has 13 residues. The germline gives CDR1 SEHNR, CDR2 FQNEAQ (reference sequence). The CDR3 loop reads CASSSTSPSEQYV. The CDR3 DNA reads TGTGCCAGCAGCTCGACTAGCCCCTCCGAGCAGTACGTC.

The CDR3 region is CAISDRGSVGYTF. The CDR3 bases are TGTGCCATCAGTGACAGGGGCTCCGTTGGCTACACCTTC. J is TRBJ1-2 and V is TRBV10-3, with D possibly matching TRBD1 (6 bases). With 3 bases removed from V and 7 bases from J, the gap between germline ends came to 12 bases. Germline-derived CDR1 and CDR2 are ENHRY and SYGVKD. The length of the CDR3 is 13 residues.

The rearrangement joins TRBV10-3 to TRBJ1-4; D gene ambiguous. Per the germline V gene, CDR1 is ENHRY and CDR2 is SYGVKD. The CDR3 is 15 residues long. The V gene lost 0 bases and the J gene lost 3 bases, with 8 bases spanning the gap. CDR3: CAISESRDANEKLFF. CDR3 sequence (DNA): TGTGCCATCAGTGAGTCGAGGGATGCTAATGAAAAACTGTTTTTT.

The CDR3 is CASSEPGRSNQPQHF. CDR3 in DNA: TGTGCCAGCAGCGAACCAGGGAGAAGCAATCAGCCCCAGCATTTT. The V gene is TRBV28, the J gene TRBJ1-5; the D gene is possibly TRBD1 (5 bases). CDR1 and CDR2 from the germline V gene are MDHEN and SYDVKM. The ends were cut back, 6 bases at V and 1 base at J, with 13 bases in the middle. This CDR3 is 15 amino acids long.

Only a few counts were recorded for this clone. At one boundary the junction diverges from the germline segment, which might be a read error. The gene calls are TRBV19 and TRBJ1-6, with TRBD1 identical over 9 bases. The CDR3 totals 14 residues. CDR1 is LNHDA and CDR2 is SQIVND in the germline V gene (reference sequence). The CDR3 sequence is CASRIDRGDSPLHF. CDR3 DNA: TGTGCCAGTAGGATAGACAGGGGGGATTCACCCCTCCACTTT.

V and J are TRBV6-5 and TRBJ2-5, with 7 bases lining up with TRBD1. Unmatched junction bases numbered 6, after V lost 0 bases and J lost 5 bases. This CDR3 is 15 amino acids long. CDR1 and CDR2 from the germline V gene are MNHEY and SVGAGI. The CDR3 coding sequence is TGTGCCAGCAGTTACTCGAGGGGGCGCATGGAGACCCAGTACTTC. It specifies CASSYSRGRMETQYF.

V usage is TRBV24-1 and J usage is TRBJ2-3; D is possibly TRBD2 (7 bases). Trimming removed 9 bases at V and 2 bases at J, with 17 bases between. CDR1 and CDR2 (germline): KGHDR, SFDVKD. The CDR3 is 15 amino acids. The CDR3 is CATSRGGGPTDTQYF. The CDR3 nucleotides are TGTGCCACCTCCCGGGGCGGGGGCCCCACAGATACGCAGTATTTT.

The chain couples TRBV25-1 to TRBJ1-2, with 8 bases identical to TRBD1. Germline V gives CDR1 MGHDK, CDR2 SYGVNS. The CDR3 sequence is 15 residues long. V shed 6 bases and J 8 bases; nucleotides not matched to a gene: 14. The CDR3 reads CASSLTGVNLGGYTF. CDR3 sequence (DNA): TGTGCCAGCAGCCTGACAGGGGTTAACCTAGGAGGCTACACCTTC.

CDR3 bases: TGTGCCAGCAGTGAGTTCACAGAAAACTATAATTCACCCCTCCACTTT. This gives the protein CASSEFTENYNSPLHF. The chain links TRBV2 to TRBJ1-6; D is unresolved. This CDR3 region has 16 residues. CDR1 is SNHLY, CDR2 FYNNEI, per germline. The V end was cut by 3 bases, the J end by 3 bases, with 12 bases between.

This chain connects TRBV18 to TRBJ2-1; 13 bases agree with TRBD2. V was pared by 4 bases and J by 10 bases, with 7 bases of the junction left unmatched. Germline assignment: CDR1 KGHSH and CDR2 LQKENI. The CDR3 is 15 amino acids. CDR3 region: CASSRGLAGDLEQFF. CDR3 sequence (DNA): TGTGCCAGCTCACGTGGACTAGCGGGGGACTTGGAGCAGTTCTTC.

V is TRBV5-8 and J is TRBJ2-5; D gene uncertain. This CDR3 spans 12 amino acids. V was cut by 2 bases and J by 4 bases, with 6 bases left in between. Germline values: CDR1 SGHTS, CDR2 YDEGEE. The CDR3 loop reads CASSLQIETQYF. The CDR3 DNA reads as TGTGCCAGCAGCTTACAGATAGAGACCCAGTACTTC.

This clone was seen only a few times. The rearrangement uses TRBV2 and TRBJ2-2; D is ambiguous. The CDR3 is 12 residues long. The V gene's germline CDR1 is SNHLY and CDR2 FYNNEI. Trimming shortened V by 6 bases and J by 2 bases, and 4 bases separated the two germline ends. The CDR3 sequence is CASSYNTGELFF. In DNA, the CDR3 is TGTGCCAGCAGCTATAACACCGGGGAGCTGTTTTTT. Filled out from reference TRBV2 and TRBJ2-2, the complete variable domain reads EPEVTQTPSHQVTQMGQEVILRCVPISNHLYFYWYRQILGQKVEFLVSFYNNEISEKSEIFDDQFSVERPDGSNFTLKIRSTKLEDSAMYFCASSYNTGELFFGEGSRLTVL.